These 12 T cell receptor beta chains were sequenced from one sample in a study of cytomegalovirus exposure and HLA in healthy donors. Sequencing used immunoSEQ multiplex PCR; TCRdb keeps in-frame clones, though not all of them. The sample records 120,000 to 150,000 clones, about 87% being singletons. Source material: PBMCs. Receptors were obtained from a man younger than 35 in good health and CMV-seropositive.

The rearrangement uses TRBV11-2 and TRBJ2-7; 7 bases are a match to TRBD2. The germline gives CDR1 SGHAT, CDR2 FQNNGV. V was pared by 6 bases and J by 2 bases, with 10 bases of the junction left unmatched. The CDR3 sequence is 15 residues long. The CDR3: CASRRLGTNTYEQYF. The CDR3 DNA reads as TGTGCCAGCAGGCGTTTGGGGACTAACACCTACGAGCAGTACTTC.

The chain has TRBV11-2 and TRBJ2-5, with D possibly being TRBD1 (6 bases). V was pared by 4 bases and J by 4 bases, with 13 bases between. CDR3 size: 14 residues. Per germline, CDR1 SGHAT and CDR2 FQNNGV. The CDR3 DNA reads TGTGCCAGCAGCTCCTCAGGGGAAGGAGAGACCCAGTACTTC. Translated, it gives CASSSSGEGETQYF.

This clone appeared a few times. The chain carries TRBV19 and TRBJ1-2, with 9 bases matching TRBD1. V shed 3 bases, J shed 5 bases, and the junction held 10 bases outside the gene matches. Germline assignment: CDR1 LNHDA and CDR2 SQIVND (reference sequence). The CDR3 has 16 residues. The CDR3 sequence: CASSMAPTGGVYGYTF. CDR3 nucleotide sequence: TGTGCCAGTAGTATGGCCCCGACAGGGGGAGTTTATGGCTACACCTTC. The whole variable domain, filled in from reference TRBV19 and TRBJ1-2, reads DGGITQSPKYLFRKEGQNVTLSCEQNLNHDAMYWYRQDPGQGLRLIYYSQIVNDFQKGDIAEGYSVSREKKESFPLTVTSAQKNPTAFYLCASSMAPTGGVYGYTFGSGTRLTVV.

This sequence joins TRBV10-3 and TRBJ2-7; TRBD1 matches 10 bases. The CDR3 totals 14 residues. Germline V lookup: CDR1 ENHRY, CDR2 SYGVKD. V gave up 10 bases and J gave up 1 base; unmatched junction bases: 7. CDR3 nucleotide sequence: TGTGCCACCTCCGGGACAGGGGCTTCCTACGAGCAGTACTTC. It codes for CATSGTGASYEQYF.

The CDR3 region has the DNA TGTGCCAGCAGTTTGCTGACAGGGCTCGACACCGGGGAGCTGTTTTTT. Protein: CASSLLTGLDTGELFF. The rearrangement uses TRBV27 and TRBJ2-2; TRBD1 agrees at 7 bases. The CDR3 spans 16 residues. The V gene's germline CDR1 is MNHEY and CDR2 SMNVEV (reference sequence). The J segment lost 3 bases and the V segment lost 3 bases, leaving 7 bases of the junction unmatched.

The chain links TRBV4-1 to TRBJ2-5; 7 positions match TRBD1. Trimming at V came to 9 bases and at J to 3 bases, leaving 4 bases not matched to a gene. The length of the CDR3 is 12 residues. The germline gives CDR1 MGHRA, CDR2 YSYEKL. As DNA, the CDR3 is TGCGCCAGTCGTACAGGGGAAGAGACCCAGTACTTC. It is translated as CASRTGEETQYF.

The chain recombines TRBV18 with TRBJ1-6; maybe TRBD1 (5 bases). Germline lookup yields CDR1 KGHSH and CDR2 LQKENI. The CDR3 runs 14 residues. V was shortened by 3 bases and J by 8 bases, with 11 bases between the two germline ends. The CDR3 region has the DNA TGTGCCAGCTCACCCGGGGCGGGGGATTCACCCCTCCACTTT. It codes for CASSPGAGDSPLHF.

This chain connects TRBV6-5 to TRBJ1-1; 8 bases are shared with TRBD1. V trimming: 7 bases; J trimming: 6 bases; junction bases outside the gene matches: 7. Germline V CDR1 and CDR2: MNHEY, SVGAGI. The CDR3 extends over 13 amino acids. CDR3: CASTGQGGSEAFF. CDR3 in DNA: TGTGCCAGCACCGGACAGGGAGGGTCTGAAGCTTTCTTT.

The chain joins TRBV4-1 to TRBJ2-2, with 7 bases aligning to TRBD2. CDR1 is MGHRA, CDR2 YSYEKL, per germline. The J segment lost 4 bases and the V segment lost 1 base, leaving 6 bases of the junction unmatched. The CDR3 totals 16 residues. The CDR3, as DNA: TGCGCCAGCAGCCAAGGTGGGGGAGGGTTCACCGGGGAGCTGTTTTTT. Amino acid sequence: CASSQGGGGFTGELFF.

The V gene is TRBV6-1, the J gene TRBJ1-2, with 7 bases aligning to TRBD1. This CDR3 region has 14 residues. The germline CDR1 and CDR2 sequences are MNHNS and SASEGT. The junction had 6 bases not matched to a gene; V was cut back by 5 bases and J by 3 bases. The CDR3 loop reads CASSSDREDYGYTF. The CDR3 bases are TGTGCCAGCAGTTCAGACAGGGAGGACTATGGCTACACCTTC.

The V call is TRBV15, the J call TRBJ2-5, with 7 bases lining up with TRBD1. The CDR3 is 13 residues long. After removal of 1 base from V and 10 bases from J, the junction contained 6 bases not matched to a gene. The germline gives CDR1 LNHNV, CDR2 YYDKDF (reference sequence). In nucleotides, the CDR3 is TGTGCCACCAGCAGAGTGGTTTCAGGGGGCCAGTACTTC. This encodes CATSRVVSGGQYF.

In its sample, this clone was seen once. V is TRBV5-4 and J is TRBJ1-2; D not resolved. The ends were cut back, 0 bases at V and 5 bases at J, with 11 bases in the middle. Germline values: CDR1 SGHNT, CDR2 YYREEE (reference sequence). This CDR3 spans 14 amino acids. DNA for the CDR3: TGTGCCAGCAGCTTGGAGCAGGCGATATATGGCTACACCTTC. This translates into CASSLEQAIYGYTF.